A selection of T cell receptor beta chains follows, all from one sample in a study of T-cell reconstitution after alpha-beta-depleted transplantation in children. In TCRdb, the PCR reads were re-called with MiXCR into one record per CDR3 protein. The repertoire holds more than 75,000 distinct CDR3 sequences, with 20% to 25% as singletons. The specimen was PBMCs, collected before TCRalphabeta/CD19-depleted stem cell transplant. These receptors were collected from a boy younger than 10 with acute lymphoblastic leukemia, due to receive a stem cell transplant. CDR3s include the opening cysteine and the closing phenylalanine or tryptophan.

CSVAGPGLAEGPSGGEQFF	TRBV29-1	TRBJ2-1
CASSQTGGSGTDTQYF	TRBV28	TRBJ2-3
CSASPGVRGTQFF	TRBV20-1	TRBJ2-3
CATSRSGTAGANVLTF	TRBV15	TRBJ2-6
CASSWRASTYNEQFF	TRBV12-3/TRBV12-4	TRBJ2-1
CSVGDRENYGYTF	TRBV29-1	TRBJ1-2
CASATSGRGTDTQYF	TRBV6-1	TRBJ2-3
CASSLGPGTEAFF	TRBV28	TRBJ1-1
CSASPYSSGETQYF	TRBV20-1	TRBJ2-5
CASSERTHTSGGLGYEQYF	TRBV6-1	TRBJ2-7
CASIKSGSDTGELFF	TRBV27	TRBJ2-2
CSARDTIRDSQFF	TRBV20-1	TRBJ2-1
CSAREQGTDTQYF	TRBV20-1	TRBJ2-3
CASDISGANVLTF	TRBV12-3/TRBV12-4	TRBJ2-6
CSVQHTGTKNIQYF	TRBV29-1	TRBJ2-4
CASSQELGGSGEQFF	TRBV4-3	TRBJ2-1
CASSQRGPGNTIYF	TRBV3-1	TRBJ1-3
CASSYHGGSGNTIYF	TRBV28	TRBJ1-3
CASSPGQSYEQYF	TRBV6-1	TRBJ2-7
CATSRDWGRGNTEAFF	TRBV15	TRBJ1-1
CASSLGGAGYEQYF	TRBV7-3	TRBJ2-7
CASSSTYRGADNEQFF	TRBV11-2	TRBJ2-1
CASSLNSGGASEQYF	TRBV5-1	TRBJ2-7
CASSGDLNLNQPQRF	TRBV28	TRBJ1-5
CASEAEGPGANVLTF	TRBV6-1	TRBJ2-6
CASSARGEGSNQPQHF	TRBV11-2	TRBJ1-5
CASISDGRTYNEQFF	TRBV6-1	TRBJ2-1
CASSFRTGGFEGYTF	TRBV28	TRBJ1-2
CASSRRGQDTGELFF	TRBV9	TRBJ2-2
CSVSLAEGVTTGELFF	TRBV29-1	TRBJ2-2
CASSPRDRGNQPQHF	TRBV12-3/TRBV12-4	TRBJ1-5
CARGGRDNLATNEKLFF	TRBV4-1	TRBJ1-4
CASSDGAVGRASYEQYF	TRBV25-1	TRBJ2-7
CASSWGLVEPQETQYF	TRBV5-6	TRBJ2-5
CSARDYGYTF	TRBV20-1	TRBJ1-2
CASSLNPTTPGPNTGELFF	TRBV11-2	TRBJ2-2
CASSPIGNTEAFF	TRBV18	TRBJ1-1
CASSRISGIYEQYF	TRBV6-1	TRBJ2-7
CAAIAGGSETQYF	TRBV28	TRBJ2-5
CASSLEGGGAVNEQFF	TRBV12-3/TRBV12-4	TRBJ2-1
CASSSRPPGQPEAFF	TRBV7-8	TRBJ1-1
CAFKAEITPTYNEQFF	TRBV28	TRBJ2-1
CSARDALDPMHTQYF	TRBV20-1	TRBJ2-3
CASSQSGSTDTQYF	TRBV7-8	TRBJ2-3
CASSSVTSPAGANVLTF	TRBV5-5	TRBJ2-6
CATSRPNGELFF	TRBV15	TRBJ2-2
CASSHASGVVGELFF	TRBV5-4	TRBJ2-2
CASSRTHTDTQYF	TRBV5-5	TRBJ2-3
CSVEAQETQYF	TRBV29-1	TRBJ2-5
CASSQGEANDSPLHF	TRBV4-1	TRBJ1-6